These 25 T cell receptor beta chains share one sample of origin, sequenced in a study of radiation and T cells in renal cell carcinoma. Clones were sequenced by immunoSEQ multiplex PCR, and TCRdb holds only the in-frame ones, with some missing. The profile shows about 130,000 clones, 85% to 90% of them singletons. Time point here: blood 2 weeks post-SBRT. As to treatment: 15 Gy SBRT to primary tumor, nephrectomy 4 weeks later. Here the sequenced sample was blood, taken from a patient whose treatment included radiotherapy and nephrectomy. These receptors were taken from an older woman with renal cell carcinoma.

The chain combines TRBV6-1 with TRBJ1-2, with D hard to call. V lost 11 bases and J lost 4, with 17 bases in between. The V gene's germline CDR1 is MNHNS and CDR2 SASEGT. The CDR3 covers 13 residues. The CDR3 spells CAVRKVGSYGYTF. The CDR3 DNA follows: TGTGCCGTTAGAAAGGTGGGAAGCTATGGCTACACCTTC.

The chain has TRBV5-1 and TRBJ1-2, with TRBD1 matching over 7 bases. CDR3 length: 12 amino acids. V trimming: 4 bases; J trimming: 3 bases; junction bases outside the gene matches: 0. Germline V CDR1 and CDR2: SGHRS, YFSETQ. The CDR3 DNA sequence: TGCGCCAGCAGCGGGACAGACTATGGCTACACCTTC. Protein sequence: CASSGTDYGYTF.

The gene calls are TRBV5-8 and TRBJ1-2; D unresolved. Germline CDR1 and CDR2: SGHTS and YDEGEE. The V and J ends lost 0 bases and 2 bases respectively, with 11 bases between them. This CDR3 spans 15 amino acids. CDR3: CASSLAVLGNYGYTF. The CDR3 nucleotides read TGTGCCAGCAGCTTGGCCGTCCTGGGGAACTATGGCTACACCTTC.

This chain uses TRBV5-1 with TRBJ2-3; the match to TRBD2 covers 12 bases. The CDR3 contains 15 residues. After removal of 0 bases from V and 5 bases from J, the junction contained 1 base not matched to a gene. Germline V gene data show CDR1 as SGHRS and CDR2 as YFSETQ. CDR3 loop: CASSLELAGGDTQYF. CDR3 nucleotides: TGCGCCAGCAGCTTGGAACTAGCGGGGGGAGATACGCAGTATTTT.

CDR3 region: CASSRRRQGAGETQYF. The CDR3 region has the DNA TGCGCCAGCAGCCGAAGAAGACAGGGGGCAGGAGAGACCCAGTACTTC. The chain combines TRBV5-1 with TRBJ2-5, with 10 bases fitting TRBD1. The ends lost 4 bases at V and 4 bases at J; junction bases unmatched: 10. The germline gives CDR1 SGHRS, CDR2 YFSETQ. The CDR3 contains 16 residues.

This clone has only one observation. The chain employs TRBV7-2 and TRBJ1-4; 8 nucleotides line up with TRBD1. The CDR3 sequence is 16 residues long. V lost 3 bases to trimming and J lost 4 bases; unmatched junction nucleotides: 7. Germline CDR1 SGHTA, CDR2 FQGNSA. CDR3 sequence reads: CASSLGIQGVNEKLFF. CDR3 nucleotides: TGTGCCAGCAGCTTGGGGATACAGGGGGTTAATGAAAAACTGTTTTTT.

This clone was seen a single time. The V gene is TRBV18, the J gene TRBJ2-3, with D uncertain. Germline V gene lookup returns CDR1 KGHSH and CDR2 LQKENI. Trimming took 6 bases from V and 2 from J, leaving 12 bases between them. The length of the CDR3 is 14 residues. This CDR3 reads CASSQGTFTDTQYF. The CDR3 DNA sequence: TGTGCCAGCTCTCAAGGTACATTCACAGATACGCAGTATTTT.

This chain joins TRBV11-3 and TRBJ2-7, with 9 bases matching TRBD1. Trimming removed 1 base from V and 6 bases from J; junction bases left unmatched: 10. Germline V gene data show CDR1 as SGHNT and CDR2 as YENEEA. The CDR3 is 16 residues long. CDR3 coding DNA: TGTGCCAGCAGCTTAGGGAGAAACAGGGGGCCCAGCGAGCAGTACTTC. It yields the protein CASSLGRNRGPSEQYF.

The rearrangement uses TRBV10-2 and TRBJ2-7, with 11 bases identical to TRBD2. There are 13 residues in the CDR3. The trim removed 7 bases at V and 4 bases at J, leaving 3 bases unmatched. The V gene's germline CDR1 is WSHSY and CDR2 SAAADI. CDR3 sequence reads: CASTTSGGYEQYF. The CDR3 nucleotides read TGCGCCAGCACAACTAGCGGGGGATACGAGCAGTACTTC.

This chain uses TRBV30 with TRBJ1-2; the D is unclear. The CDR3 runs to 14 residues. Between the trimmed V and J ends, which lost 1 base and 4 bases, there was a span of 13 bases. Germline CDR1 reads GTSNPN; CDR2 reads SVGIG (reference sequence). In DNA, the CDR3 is TGTGCCTGGAGTGCTGGGCGGTCCGTCTATGGCTACACCTTC. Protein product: CAWSAGRSVYGYTF. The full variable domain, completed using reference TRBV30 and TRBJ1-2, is SQTIHQWPATLVQPVGSPLSLECTVEGTSNPNLYWYRQAAGRGLQLLFYSVGIGQISSEVPQNLSASRPQDRQFILSSKKLLLSDSGFYLCAWSAGRSVYGYTFGSGTRLTVV.

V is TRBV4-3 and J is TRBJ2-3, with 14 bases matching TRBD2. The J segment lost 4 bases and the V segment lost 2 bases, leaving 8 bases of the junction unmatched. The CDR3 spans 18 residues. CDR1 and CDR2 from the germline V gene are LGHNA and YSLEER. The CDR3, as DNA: TGCGCCAGCAGCCAATCCGGACTAGCGGGGGGTCCCGCAGATACGCAGTATTTT. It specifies CASSQSGLAGGPADTQYF.

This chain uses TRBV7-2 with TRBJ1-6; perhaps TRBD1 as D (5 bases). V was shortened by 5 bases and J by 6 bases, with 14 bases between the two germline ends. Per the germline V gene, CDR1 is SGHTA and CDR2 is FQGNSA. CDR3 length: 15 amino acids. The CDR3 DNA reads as TGTGCCAGCAGCGTAGGTCCAGGGCCTAATTCACCCCTCCACTTT. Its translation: CASSVGPGPNSPLHF.

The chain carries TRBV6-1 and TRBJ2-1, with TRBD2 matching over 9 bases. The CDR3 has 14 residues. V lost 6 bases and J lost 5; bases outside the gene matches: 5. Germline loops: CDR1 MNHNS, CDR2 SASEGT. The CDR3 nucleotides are TGTGCCAGCAGAGTGCTAGCGGGGAACAATGAGCAGTTCTTC. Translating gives CASRVLAGNNEQFF.

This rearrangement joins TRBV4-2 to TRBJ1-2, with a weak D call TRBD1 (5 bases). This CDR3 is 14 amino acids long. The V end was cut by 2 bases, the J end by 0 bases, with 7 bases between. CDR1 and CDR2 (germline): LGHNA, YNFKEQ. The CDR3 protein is CASSQPGPNYGYTF. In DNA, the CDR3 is TGTGCCAGCAGCCAACCAGGGCCTAACTATGGCTACACCTTC.

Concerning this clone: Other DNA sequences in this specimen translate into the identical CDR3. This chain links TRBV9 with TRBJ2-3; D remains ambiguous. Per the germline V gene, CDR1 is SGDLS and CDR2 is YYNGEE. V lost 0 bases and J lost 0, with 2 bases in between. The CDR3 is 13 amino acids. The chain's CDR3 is CASSVASTDTQYF. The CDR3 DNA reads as TGTGCCAGCAGCGTAGCTAGCACAGATACGCAGTATTTT.

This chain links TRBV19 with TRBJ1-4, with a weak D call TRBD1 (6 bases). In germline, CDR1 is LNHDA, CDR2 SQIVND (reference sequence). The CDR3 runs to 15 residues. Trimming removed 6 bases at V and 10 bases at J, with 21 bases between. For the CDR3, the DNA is TGTGCCAGTAGGCCACCCGGGACAACGACGGGAAAACTGTTTTTT. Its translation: CASRPPGTTTGKLFF.

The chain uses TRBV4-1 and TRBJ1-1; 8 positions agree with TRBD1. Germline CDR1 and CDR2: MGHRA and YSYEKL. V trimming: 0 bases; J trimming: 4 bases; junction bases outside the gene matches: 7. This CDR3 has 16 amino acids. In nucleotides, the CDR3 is TGCGCCAGCAGCCAAGATAGGACAGGGATAAGCACTGAAGCTTTCTTT. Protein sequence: CASSQDRTGISTEAFF.

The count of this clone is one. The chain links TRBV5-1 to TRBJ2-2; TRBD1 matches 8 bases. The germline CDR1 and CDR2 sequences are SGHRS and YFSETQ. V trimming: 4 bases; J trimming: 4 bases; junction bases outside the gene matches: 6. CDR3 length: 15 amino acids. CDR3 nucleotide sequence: TGCGCCAGCAGCGTACAGGGGGTCGTCACCGGGGAGCTGTTTTTT. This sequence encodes CASSVQGVVTGELFF. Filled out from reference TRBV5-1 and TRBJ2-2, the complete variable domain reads KAGVTQTPRYLIKTRGQQVTLSCSPISGHRSVSWYQQTPGQGLQFLFEYFSETQRNKGNFPGRFSGRQFSNSRSEMNVSTLELGDSALYLCASSVQGVVTGELFFGEGSRLTVL.

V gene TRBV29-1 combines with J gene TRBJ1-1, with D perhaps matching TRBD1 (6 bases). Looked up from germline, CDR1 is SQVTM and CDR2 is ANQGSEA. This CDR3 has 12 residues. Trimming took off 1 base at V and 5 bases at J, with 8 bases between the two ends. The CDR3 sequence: CSVEGGQTEAFF. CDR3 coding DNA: TGCAGCGTTGAAGGGGGGCAGACTGAAGCTTTCTTT.

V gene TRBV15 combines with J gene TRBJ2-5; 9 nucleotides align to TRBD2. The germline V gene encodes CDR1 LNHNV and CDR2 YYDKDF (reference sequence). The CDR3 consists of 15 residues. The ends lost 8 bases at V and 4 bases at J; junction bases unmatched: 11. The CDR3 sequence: CATPPRRGGAETQYF. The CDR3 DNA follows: TGTGCCACCCCCCCCAGGCGCGGGGGGGCAGAGACCCAGTACTTC. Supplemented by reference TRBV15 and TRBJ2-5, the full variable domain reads DAMVIQNPRYQVTQFGKPVTLSCSQTLNHNVMYWYQQKSSQAPKLLFHYYDKDFNNEADTPDNFQSRRPNTSFCFLDIRSPGLGDTAMYLCATPPRRGGAETQYFGPGTRLLVL.

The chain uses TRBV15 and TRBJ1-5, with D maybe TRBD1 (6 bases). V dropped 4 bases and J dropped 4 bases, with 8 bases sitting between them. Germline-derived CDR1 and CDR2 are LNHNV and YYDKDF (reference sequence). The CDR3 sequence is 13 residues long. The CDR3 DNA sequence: TGTGCCACCAGCACTAGGGGGAATCAGCCCCAGCATTTT. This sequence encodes CATSTRGNQPQHF.

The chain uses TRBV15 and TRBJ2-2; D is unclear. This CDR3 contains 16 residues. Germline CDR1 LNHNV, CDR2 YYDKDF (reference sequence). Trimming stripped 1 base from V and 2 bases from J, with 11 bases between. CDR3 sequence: CATSRVGLPNTGELFF. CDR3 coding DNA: TGTGCCACCAGCAGAGTCGGCCTTCCAAACACCGGGGAGCTGTTTTTT.

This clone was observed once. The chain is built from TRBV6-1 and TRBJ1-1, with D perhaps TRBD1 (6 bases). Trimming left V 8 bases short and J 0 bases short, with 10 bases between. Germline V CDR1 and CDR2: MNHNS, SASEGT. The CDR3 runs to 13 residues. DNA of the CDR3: TGTGCCAGCCAACAGGGACTGAACACTGAAGCTTTCTTT. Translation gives CASQQGLNTEAFF.

The CDR3 nucleotides read TGTGCCGGGTTGCGGGGGGCTAATGAAAAACTGTTTTTT. Translating it yields CAGLRGANEKLFF. This sequence joins TRBV2 and TRBJ1-4, with a weak D call TRBD1 (5 bases). Germline CDR1 and CDR2: SNHLY and FYNNEI. The CDR3 contains 13 residues. Trimming left V 11 bases short and J 3 bases short, with 13 bases between.

For the CDR3, the DNA is TGTGCCAGCAGCTCCCCGGGGGGAAGGTTCACAGATACGCAGTATTTT. Its translation: CASSSPGGRFTDTQYF. The J gene is TRBJ2-3, the V gene TRBV9, with 7 nucleotides matching TRBD2. The V segment lost 4 bases and the J segment 2 bases; nucleotides outside the gene matches: 10. CDR3 length: 16 residues. Germline CDR1 SGDLS, CDR2 YYNGEE.